This TCR beta chain is drawn from a study of T cells after yellow fever vaccination. One entry per CDR3 protein, called by TCRdb with MiXCR from the 5' RACE reads. The profile shows 250,000 to 300,000 distinct CDR3 sequences, over 10% of them singletons. This clonotype was recorded a few times. Sample: CD4+ T cells sorted from PBMCs, taken 45 days after the yellow fever booster vaccination. The receptor was isolated from a young man who received the YFV17D yellow fever vaccine.

CDR3 region: CASSLASKGRGDNYGYTF. DNA of the CDR3: TGTGCCAGCAGCTTAGCGTCAAAGGGGAGAGGCGATAACTATGGCTACACCTTC. The chain joins TRBV7-6 to TRBJ1-2, with D perhaps TRBD1 (5 bases). Trimming took off 0 bases at V and 1 base at J, with 18 bases between the two ends. The CDR3 extends over 18 amino acids. CDR1 SGHVS and CDR2 FNYEAQ come from the germline V gene.